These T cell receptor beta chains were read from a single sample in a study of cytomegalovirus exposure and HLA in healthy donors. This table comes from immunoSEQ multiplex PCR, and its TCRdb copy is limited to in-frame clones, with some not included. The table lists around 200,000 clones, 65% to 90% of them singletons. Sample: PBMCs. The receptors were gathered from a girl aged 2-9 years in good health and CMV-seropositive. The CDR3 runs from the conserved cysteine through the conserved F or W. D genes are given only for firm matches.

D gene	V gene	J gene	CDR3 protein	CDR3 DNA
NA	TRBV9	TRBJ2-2	CASSVTGGAGELFF	TGTGCCAGCAGCGTAACCGGTGGTGCCGGGGAGCTGTTTTTT
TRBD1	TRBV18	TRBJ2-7	CASSPAGQGANEQYF	TGTGCCAGCTCACCCGCGGGACAGGGGGCAAACGAGCAGTACTTC
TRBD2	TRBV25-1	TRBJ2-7	CASSPSGTSSYEQYF	TGTGCCAGCAGTCCGTCCGGGACTAGTTCTTACGAGCAGTACTTC
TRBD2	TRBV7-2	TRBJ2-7	CASSLRDGLGTTPLEQYF	TGTGCCAGCAGCTTACGAGATGGACTTGGGACTACCCCGCTCGAGCAGTACTTC
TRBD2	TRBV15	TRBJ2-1	CATRFGGSSYNEQFF	TGTGCCACCCGGTTCGGGGGGAGCTCCTACAATGAGCAGTTCTTC
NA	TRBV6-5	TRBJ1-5	CASTLHGDQPQHF	TGTGCCAGCACTTTACATGGTGATCAGCCCCAGCATTTT
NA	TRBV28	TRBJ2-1	CASSGLSSKPVDEQFF	TGTGCCAGCAGTGGACTATCATCAAAGCCTGTCGATGAGCAGTTCTTC
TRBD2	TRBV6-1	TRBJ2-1	CASSVTSEDEQFF	TGTGCCAGCAGTGTGACTAGCGAGGATGAGCAGTTCTTC
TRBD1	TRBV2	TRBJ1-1	CASIWDSMNTEAFF	TGTGCCAGCATATGGGACAGTATGAACACTGAAGCTTTCTTT
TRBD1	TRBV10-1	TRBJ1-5	CASGGTGRFQPQHF	TGCGCCAGCGGAGGGACAGGGCGTTTCCAGCCCCAGCATTTT
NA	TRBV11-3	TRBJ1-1	CASSRPGGAGTEAFF	TGTGCCAGCAGCCGTCCGGGGGGCGCGGGCACTGAAGCTTTCTTT
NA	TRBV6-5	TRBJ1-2	CASSYSVGGRGGYTF	TGTGCCAGCAGTTACTCAGTCGGGGGGCGCGGCGGCTACACCTTC